This T cell receptor (beta chain) was sequenced in a study of cytomegalovirus exposure and HLA in healthy donors. Study context: The same platform used for the 666 first-cohort repertoires was also used for the 90 to 150 validation repertoires, as a later analysis reported. Study-wide points: Most TCRs appeared rarely, but some public TCRs recurred in many donors. The tendency of first-cohort TCR clusters to co-occur in the 120 validation repertoires was identified by a subsequent analysis. The classifier was said to identify cytomegalovirus status with high specificity and sensitivity.

Trimming left V 1 base short and J 5 bases short, with 9 bases between. Germline-derived CDR1 and CDR2 are LGHNA and YSLEER. This CDR3 contains 14 residues. On this clone itself: What it recognizes is unknown.

Profiled with immunoSEQ multiplex PCR; TCRdb holds only in-frame clones, not every one. The profile shows 90,000 to 100,000 clones, roughly 87% of them singletons. The chain carries TRBV4-3 and TRBJ1-5; D gene uncertain. The source of this sequence is a man between 18 and 35 years old in good health and CMV-seropositive. The sequencing sample was made of PBMCs. The CDR3: CASSQVKGDQPQHF. The DNA of the CDR3 is TGCGCCAGCAGCCAAGTCAAGGGAGATCAGCCCCAGCATTTT.